What follows are 7 T cell receptor beta chains derived from one specimen sequenced in a study of prognosis after radiotherapy for stage I lung cancer. By two-round multiplex PCR, the TCR beta CDR3 was amplified from genomic DNA. First-round PCR amplification was performed with primers specific to each TRBV and TRBJ gene. A single record per CDR3 protein comes from TCRdb applying MiXCR to the multiplex PCR reads. The sample gives approximately 28,000 distinct CDR3 sequences, around 30% of which show up once; roughly 33% is in the top ten. Specimen: PBMCs, collected before or after stereotactic body radiation therapy (not recorded which). These receptors all come from a donor aged 50 or older with non-small cell lung cancer.

This clonotype appeared many times. The CDR3 protein is CSARTGDTEAFF. The CDR3 region has the DNA TGCAGCGCCCGGACAGGGGACACTGAAGCTTTCTTT. The chain links TRBV29-1 to TRBJ1-1; 9 bases fit TRBD1. Germline V gene data show CDR1 as SQVTM and CDR2 as ANQGSEA. V gave up 7 bases and J gave up 3 bases; unmatched junction bases: 3. The CDR3 consists of 12 residues.

This clonotype was counted only a few times. The gene calls are TRBV6-1 and TRBJ1-6; D unresolved. Germline V lookup: CDR1 MNHNS, CDR2 SASEGT. The V end lost 6 bases, the J end lost 5 bases, and 17 bases lay between the germline ends. This CDR3 has 16 amino acids. The CDR3 DNA is TGTGCCAGCAGCTCTCCGCCGGGGTTAGATAATTCACCCCTCCACTTT. Encoded protein: CASSSPPGLDNSPLHF.

V gene TRBV28 combines with J gene TRBJ2-2; 12 bases match TRBD2. There are 18 residues in the CDR3. Germline loops: CDR1 MDHEN, CDR2 SYDVKM. With V trimmed by 0 bases and J by 7 bases, 9 bases remained unmatched. CDR3 protein: CASSLWRLAGGPDGELFF. CDR3 bases: TGTGCCAGCAGTTTATGGCGGCTAGCGGGAGGGCCGGACGGGGAGCTGTTTTTT. The full variable domain, its missing parts supplied by reference TRBV28 and TRBJ2-2, is DVKVTQSSRYLVKRTGEKVFLECVQDMDHENMFWYRQDPGLGLRLIYFSYDVKMKEKGDIPEGYSVSREKKERFSLILESASTNQTSMYLCASSLWRLAGGPDGELFFGEGSRLTVL.

In its sample, this clonotype was seen many times. This chain connects TRBV7-3 to TRBJ2-3; 7 nucleotides match TRBD2. The CDR3 covers 15 residues. Unmatched junction bases numbered 5, after V lost 3 bases and J lost 2 bases. Germline CDR1 and CDR2: SGHTA and FQGTGA. The CDR3 coding sequence is TGTGCCAGCAGCTTGGCTAGCGGAGTCACAGATACGCAGTATTTT. Its translation is CASSLASGVTDTQYF.

This chain joins TRBV12-3 or TRBV12-4 and TRBJ2-3; 10 bases fit TRBD1. This CDR3 is 13 amino acids long. J was trimmed by 5 bases and V by 8 bases; bases with no gene match: 4. This CDR3 reads CASGTGALDTQYF. In nucleotides, the CDR3 is TGTGCCAGCGGGACAGGGGCATTAGATACGCAGTATTTT.

This clonotype was counted at least ten times. The chain combines TRBV20-1 with TRBJ2-2, with 8 positions matching TRBD2. CDR3 length equals 14 residues. J was trimmed by 6 bases and V by 7 bases; bases with no gene match: 10. Germline V gives CDR1 DFQATT, CDR2 SNEGSKA (reference sequence). CDR3 amino acids: CSVQRELDAGELFF. The CDR3 nucleotides read TGCAGTGTCCAGCGGGAGCTAGACGCCGGGGAGCTGTTTTTT.

Only a few counts were recorded for this clonotype. The chain uses TRBV10-3 and TRBJ1-1; TRBD1 matches at 7 bases. Trimming took 9 bases from V and 1 from J; bases not matched to a gene: 5. The germline V gene encodes CDR1 ENHRY and CDR2 SYGVKD. The CDR3 is 13 residues long. Here the CDR3 DNA reads TGTGCCATATCTAGACAGGGGAACACTGAAGCTTTCTTT. It is translated as CAISRQGNTEAFF.